This T cell receptor beta chain was sequenced for a study of human T cells and chemical hapten exposure. On the study more broadly: A patient group, mainly female, showed alopecia areata, totalis or universalis.

There are 17 residues in the CDR3. V lost 2 bases, J lost 2 bases, and 18 bases lay in between. CDR1 is MNHEY and CDR2 is SVGEGT in the germline V gene. MiXCR, run by TCRdb on the RACE reads, gives a single entry per CDR3 protein. The sample has about 250,000 distinct CDR3 sequences; around 7.7% are singletons. Sample time point: pre-sensitization, week 0. Documented treatment: therapeutic diphenylcyclopropenone sensitization with weekly scalp DPC. This clonotype turned up a few times. The V call is TRBV6-2 or TRBV6-3, the J call TRBJ2-5; D is perhaps TRBD1 or TRBD2 (5 bases each). The clonotype comes from a young man with alopecia areata. Some clones in this sample may be carry-over from other donors' samples. This specimen was whole blood, taken in connection with sensitization to the hapten diphenylcyclopropenone (DPC). CDR3 in DNA: TGTGCCAGCAGTTACGAAAGAGGGGTTAATCTTCAAGAGACCCAGTACTTC. It translates to CASSYERGVNLQETQYF.